This is a list of T cell receptor beta chains from one sample in a study of cytomegalovirus exposure and HLA in healthy donors. The protocol was immunoSEQ multiplex PCR, while the TCRdb copy is restricted to in-frame clones and leaves out a portion. This table lists approximately 130,000 clones. The sequencing input was PBMCs. The source is a woman aged 55-75 years in good health and CMV-seronegative. The CDR3 runs from the conserved cysteine through the conserved F or W.

V gene,J gene,CDR3 protein
TRBV10-1,TRBJ2-1,CASSTGQNNEQFF
TRBV28,TRBJ1-1,CATTTGASMNTEAFF
TRBV19,TRBJ2-7,CASNGGGLLIGPYEQYF
TRBV4-1,TRBJ1-1,CASSQTLTMNTEAFF
TRBV7-2,TRBJ2-5,CASRVGGGSETQYF
TRBV11-3,TRBJ2-1,CASSFGTDSYNEQFF
TRBV7-8,TRBJ2-3,CASSRTSGLNRDTQYF
TRBV5-4,TRBJ2-5,CASSLAGGIGETQYF
TRBV18,TRBJ2-5,CASSPSREETQYF
TRBV27,TRBJ1-5,CASSLNPGFGQPQHF
TRBV6-1,TRBJ1-1,CASSEPGTGEAFF
TRBV10-3,TRBJ2-1,CAISESKGSWKDEQFF
TRBV5-1,TRBJ2-1,CASSLLRDEQFF
TRBV2,TRBJ2-3,CASGGSGGSTDTQYF
TRBV27,TRBJ2-6,CASSGQAAGANVLTF
TRBV5-6,TRBJ2-7,CASSLGSLSYEQYF
TRBV5-1,TRBJ2-2,CASSLGDAGDAGELFF
TRBV10-1,TRBJ2-7,CASSESGLAGGEQYF
TRBV7-9,TRBJ1-1,CASSRDREAFF
TRBV2,TRBJ2-7,CASSQTYEQYF
TRBV7-8,TRBJ1-5,CASSLGGRNQPQHF
TRBV4-1,TRBJ1-2,CASSQEEGPYGYTF
TRBV29-1,TRBJ2-1,CSLAVYNEQFF
TRBV2,TRBJ1-2,CASSEPPGRTGTNYGYTF
TRBV5-1,TRBJ2-1,CASSLVTSGSSRQFF
TRBV18,TRBJ1-5,CASSADSGNQPQHF
TRBV27,TRBJ2-7,CASRPGQGYYEQYF
TRBV4-1,TRBJ2-7,CASSPITGLSSYEQYF
TRBV7-3,TRBJ2-2,CASSPGQGRTGELFF
TRBV7-2,TRBJ2-3,CASSSSTSGRPDTQYF
TRBV15,TRBJ2-5,CATSRDWGGLQETQYF
TRBV27,TRBJ1-5,CASSLGTGANQPQHF
TRBV5-1,TRBJ2-7,CASSPPTRDGQYF
TRBV28,TRBJ1-5,CASSSPDKSNQPQHF
TRBV6-1,TRBJ2-7,CASSPSGGVEQYF
TRBV27,TRBJ2-3,CASSLLVSTDTQYF
TRBV27,TRBJ2-5,CASGDGGEGRRPQETQYF
TRBV6-4,TRBJ2-7,CASSVTSGYEQYF
TRBV2,TRBJ2-7,CASSERAYEQYF
TRBV6-5,TRBJ1-1,CASSLGQGTTEAFF
TRBV12-1,TRBJ2-7,CASSFNGSSYEQYF
TRBV29-1,TRBJ1-1,CSVVRGRRTEAFF
TRBV28,TRBJ1-5,CASSLSGGSNQPQHF